These T cell receptor beta chains were read from a single sample in a study of blood T cells in healthy people across ages. TCRdb used MiXCR to reprocess the 5' RACE reads, holding one entry per CDR3 protein. The sample includes about 1.6 million distinct CDR3 sequences, roughly 32% of them seen just once. The sample comprised blood. These receptors were collected from a woman aged 25 to 39 in good health. Both conserved end residues are part of each CDR3. Fields, in order: D gene, V gene, J gene, clone size, CDR3 protein, CDR3 DNA. A D gene is named only where the DNA matches it firmly. Part of the rows lack a size; the others show once, few, many or a class for expanded clones.

.	TRBV2	TRBJ1-1	once	CASTEGAGPRAFF	TGTGCCAGCACCGAAGGGGCAGGGCCGAGGGCTTTCTTT
.	TRBV6-2/TRBV6-3	TRBJ2-7	.	CASSLSRGGQYEQYF	TGTGCCAGCAGTTTAAGTAGAGGGGGACAATACGAGCAGTACTTC
.	TRBV7-9	TRBJ1-2	few	CASSPRRGTRGGYGYTF	TGTGCCAGCAGCCCGCGAAGGGGCACCAGGGGTGGCTATGGCTACACCTTC
.	TRBV20-1	TRBJ1-4	.	CSGLSRVNEKLFF	TGCAGTGGTCTAAGCCGGGTAAACGAAAAACTGTTTTTT
TRBD1	TRBV4-1	TRBJ1-2	.	CASSQDTAGTGTGPFPYTF	TGCGCCAGCAGCCAAGACACGGCTGGGACCGGGACAGGTCCTTTCCCCTACACCTTC
.	TRBV2	TRBJ2-7	.	CASTPGLRNEQYF	TGTGCCAGCACGCCAGGACTCCGGAACGAGCAGTACTTC
.	TRBV19	TRBJ1-1	.	CASSIGRKNTEAFF	TGTGCCAGTAGTATAGGAAGGAAGAACACTGAAGCTTTCTTT
TRBD2	TRBV3-1	TRBJ2-3	few	CASSQRGLAGGLTDTQYF	TGTGCCAGCAGCCAACGGGGACTAGCGGGAGGACTCACAGATACGCAGTATTTT
TRBD2	TRBV20-1	TRBJ2-1	.	CSATVWTSGYNEQFF	TGCAGTGCTACCGTTTGGACTAGCGGGTACAATGAGCAGTTCTTC
.	TRBV18	TRBJ2-7	many	CASSPLGYEQYF	TGTGCCAGCAGTCCCCTGGGCTACGAGCAGTACTTC
.	TRBV7-2	TRBJ1-5	.	CASSLDLQSRHF	TGTGCCAGCAGCTTAGATTTACAAAGCCGGCATTTT
.	TRBV29-1	TRBJ2-5	many	CSVEGVVGQETQYF	TGCAGCGTTGAAGGAGTAGTGGGTCAAGAGACCCAGTACTTC
TRBD1	TRBV11-2	TRBJ2-2	few	CASSPGQTPTGELFF	TGTGCCAGCAGCCCGGGACAGACCCCCACCGGGGAGCTGTTTTTT
TRBD2	TRBV12-3/TRBV12-4	TRBJ2-1	.	CASSLTREFYNEQFF	TGTGCCAGCAGTTTAACGCGGGAGTTTTACAATGAGCAGTTCTTC
TRBD1	TRBV11-2	TRBJ2-5	few	CASSSQTGWAQETQYF	TGTGCCAGCAGCTCCCAGACAGGGTGGGCGCAAGAGACCCAGTACTTC
TRBD1	TRBV4-1	TRBJ1-4	few	CASSRYPAGQPNEKLFF	TGCGCCAGCAGCCGGTACCCGGCGGGACAGCCTAATGAAAAACTGTTTTTT
.	TRBV4-1	TRBJ2-1	many	CASSQVAWSSYNEQFF	TGCGCCAGCAGCCAAGTGGCCTGGAGCTCCTACAATGAGCAGTTCTTC
.	TRBV4-1	TRBJ1-6	once	CASSQGHSAYNSPLHF	TGCGCCAGCAGCCAAGGCCACAGCGCCTATAATTCACCCCTCCACTTT
.	TRBV7-8	TRBJ1-1	.	CASSLEAGYTEAFF	TGTGCCAGCAGCTTAGAGGCAGGCTACACTGAAGCTTTCTTT
TRBD1	TRBV15	TRBJ1-4	.	CATSRDATGGEKLFF	TGTGCCACCAGCAGAGACGCAACAGGGGGAGAAAAACTGTTTTTT
.	TRBV12-3/TRBV12-4	TRBJ2-3	many	CASRRTSHTQYF	TGTGCCAGCAGAAGGACCTCTCATACGCAGTATTTT
.	TRBV9	TRBJ2-3	few	CASSVGYREGADTQYF	TGTGCCAGCAGCGTAGGGTACAGGGAAGGAGCAGATACGCAGTATTTT
TRBD2	TRBV12-3/TRBV12-4	TRBJ2-1	.	CASSEREGHHNEQFF	TGTGCCAGCAGTGAGCGGGAGGGCCACCACAATGAGCAGTTCTTC
.	TRBV2	TRBJ2-1	few	CASNEQGPDNEQFF	TGTGCCAGCAACGAACAGGGTCCAGACAATGAGCAGTTCTTC
TRBD2	TRBV27	TRBJ2-7	.	CASSLGISGSYEQYF	TGTGCCAGCAGTTTGGGGATTAGCGGGAGCTACGAGCAGTACTTC
TRBD1	TRBV4-1	TRBJ2-7	many	CASGTGTTLSEEQYF	TGCGCCAGCGGGACAGGGACCACTTTGAGTGAGGAGCAGTACTTC
.	TRBV5-1	TRBJ1-5	.	CASSTGGEHNQPQHF	TGCGCCAGCAGCACGGGAGGGGAACACAATCAGCCCCAGCATTTT
.	TRBV20-1	TRBJ1-1	.	CSARDQRGGKNTEAFF	TGCAGTGCTAGAGATCAGAGGGGAGGGAAGAACACTGAAGCTTTCTTT
TRBD1	TRBV27	TRBJ1-5	.	CASSLIYGTAHQPQHF	TGTGCCAGCAGTTTAATCTATGGGACAGCACATCAGCCCCAGCATTTT
TRBD2	TRBV18	TRBJ2-2	.	CASSPLAGDLNTGELFF	TGTGCCAGCTCACCATTAGCGGGGGACTTGAACACCGGGGAGCTGTTTTTT
.	TRBV28	TRBJ2-7	few	CASRSRALSNYEQYF	TGTGCCAGCAGATCCCGGGCCCTATCCAACTACGAGCAGTACTTC
TRBD1	TRBV7-2	TRBJ1-1	.	CAQGEGYTEAFF	TGTGCCCAGGGGGAGGGGTACACTGAAGCTTTCTTT
.	TRBV9	TRBJ1-6	.	CASSPSQRMVNSPLHF	TGTGCCAGCAGCCCCTCCCAGAGAATGGTTAATTCACCCCTCCACTTT
TRBD1	TRBV5-1	TRBJ2-3	few	CASKLGTGGTDTQYF	TGCGCCAGCAAGCTTGGGACAGGGGGCACAGATACGCAGTATTTT
TRBD2	TRBV29-1	TRBJ2-1	many	CSVVRTSGRYEQFF	TGCAGCGTTGTTCGGACTAGCGGGAGATATGAGCAGTTCTTC
.	TRBV20-1	TRBJ1-5	.	CSASRGGGSSNQPQHF	TGCAGTGCTAGTCGGGGGGGCGGGAGTAGCAATCAGCCCCAGCATTTT
TRBD1	TRBV20-1	TRBJ1-1	few	CSARPTGRNTEAFF	TGCAGTGCTCGCCCGACAGGGAGGAACACTGAAGCTTTCTTT
.	TRBV7-6	TRBJ2-3	.	CASSLTDRTDTQYF	TGTGCCAGCAGCTTGACTGATCGCACAGATACGCAGTATTTT
.	TRBV29-1	TRBJ1-2	.	CSVQNSLGGYTF	TGCAGCGTTCAGAACAGCCTGGGGGGCTACACCTTC
.	TRBV7-6	TRBJ2-7	.	CASSKADWGDEQYF	TGTGCCAGCAGCAAAGCGGACTGGGGAGACGAGCAGTACTTC
.	TRBV7-3	TRBJ2-2	.	CASSSGDTGELFF	TGTGCCAGCAGCTCCGGGGACACCGGGGAGCTGTTTTTT
TRBD2	TRBV20-1	TRBJ2-3	.	CSARSGSGTDTQYF	TGCAGTGCTAGAAGCGGGAGTGGCACAGATACGCAGTATTTT
.	TRBV3-1	TRBJ2-7	.	CASSQVRTNSHEQYF	TGTGCCAGCAGCCAAGTTCGGACAAACTCCCACGAGCAATACTTC
.	TRBV6-1	TRBJ1-4	.	CASMRNRDPEKLFF	TGTGCCAGCATGAGGAACAGAGACCCCGAAAAACTGTTTTTT
TRBD1	TRBV7-9	TRBJ1-1	few	CASSQLSPGTGDTEAFF	TGTGCCAGCAGCCAATTAAGTCCCGGGACAGGGGACACTGAAGCTTTCTTT
TRBD2	TRBV4-1	TRBJ2-7	.	CASSRTIREDEQYF	TGCGCCAGCAGCCGGACTATCCGGGAGGACGAGCAGTACTTC
TRBD2	TRBV3-1	TRBJ2-5	few	CASSQALAIQETQYF	TGTGCCAGCAGCCAAGCACTAGCGATACAAGAGACCCAGTACTTC
.	TRBV28	TRBJ2-7	.	CASSPLVASESYEQYF	TGTGCCAGCAGTCCCCTCGTGGCTAGCGAGTCCTACGAGCAGTACTTC
.	TRBV20-1	TRBJ2-7	.	CSARIQTSYEQYF	TGCAGTGCTAGAATCCAGACCTCCTACGAGCAGTACTTC
TRBD2	TRBV5-1	TRBJ2-7	few	CASSGTSGGSRHREQYF	TGCGCCAGCAGCGGGACTAGCGGGGGCTCCCGGCATCGCGAGCAGTACTTC
.	TRBV21-1	TRBJ2-7	.	CASSSRTELDYEQYF	TGTGCCAGCAGCTCCCGGACGGAGCTGGACTACGAGCAGTACTTC
TRBD1	TRBV29-1	TRBJ2-3	many	CSVPLRGRDTQYF	TGCAGCGTTCCCTTAAGGGGGCGAGATACGCAGTATTTT
.	TRBV9	TRBJ2-1	.	CASNTPAGGEKFF	TGTGCCAGCAACACCCCGGCAGGTGGGGAAAAGTTCTTC
.	TRBV20-1	TRBJ2-5	.	CSARSQGGKETQYF	TGCAGTGCTAGAAGTCAGGGGGGCAAAGAGACCCAGTACTTC